These T cell receptor beta chains were read from a single sample in a study of T cell responses to AZD1222 COVID-19 vaccine. TCRdb's table, derived via immunoSEQ multiplex PCR, lists solely in-frame clones and lacks some. In the table there are about 180,000 clones, nearly 95% of which are singletons. The sample here was peripheral blood, taken 28 days after the second AZD1222 dose. These receptors came from an adult who received the AZD1222 COVID-19 vaccine. Both conserved end residues are part of each CDR3. The D gene is left open where the match is weak. Size tells how often a clone was seen (once, few, many) or the class of an expanded clone, and some rows leave it out.

v_gene	abundance	d_gene	j_gene	CDR3aa	CDR3nt
TRBV12-3/TRBV12-4	.	.	TRBJ1-6	CASSTQVFALHF	TGTGCCAGCAGTACCCAGGTTTTCGCCCTCCACTTT
TRBV28	.	.	TRBJ1-1	CASRVTGYGNTEAFF	TGTGCCAGCAGGGTTACAGGGTACGGAAACACTGAAGCTTTCTTT
TRBV29-1	.	TRBD1	TRBJ2-1	CSVELGQGAVFTYNEQFF	TGCAGCGTTGAGCTCGGACAGGGGGCCGTTTTCACTTACAATGAGCAGTTCTTC
TRBV6-5	.	.	TRBJ2-5	CASSPPGTQETQYF	TGTGCCAGCAGCCCCCCCGGGACACAAGAGACCCAGTACTTC
TRBV6-5	few	TRBD1	TRBJ2-7	CASSSTGAYEQYF	TGTGCCAGCAGTTCTACAGGGGCCTACGAGCAGTACTTC
TRBV7-2	.	.	TRBJ1-6	CASSFQGYNSPLHF	TGTGCCAGCAGCTTTCAGGGATACAATTCACCCCTCCACTTT
TRBV3-1/TRBV3-2	.	TRBD2	TRBJ2-2	CASSSVGLAGGSGELFF	TGTGCCAGCAGCTCCGTCGGACTAGCGGGAGGGTCCGGGGAGCTGTTTTTT
TRBV5-1	once	.	TRBJ2-3	CASSTDQSTDTQYF	TGCGCCAGCAGCACGGACCAATCCACAGATACGCAGTATTTT
TRBV27	once	.	TRBJ2-3	CASRPGTGAFSSGGRTDTQYF	TGTGCCAGCAGACCCGGGACAGGGGCTTTTAGTAGCGGGGGGCGAACAGATACGCAGTATTTT
TRBV27	.	.	TRBJ2-7	CASSIAAFYEQYF	TGTGCCAGCAGTATAGCGGCCTTCTACGAGCAGTACTTC
TRBV5-5	once	.	TRBJ2-7	CASSFTATYEQYF	TGTGCCAGCAGCTTTACAGCTACCTACGAGCAGTACTTC
TRBV5-6	.	.	TRBJ2-6	CASSFWSSGANVLTF	TGTGCCAGCAGCTTCTGGAGCTCTGGGGCCAACGTCCTGACTTTC
TRBV27	.	.	TRBJ1-1	CASSLQLNTEAFF	TGTGCCAGCAGTTTACAGCTGAACACTGAAGCTTTCTTT
TRBV4-2	.	.	TRBJ1-4	CASSQATGNGGEKLFF	TGTGCCAGCAGCCAAGCAACGGGGAACGGAGGGGAAAAACTGTTTTTT
TRBV28	.	.	TRBJ2-7	CASSSPPYEQYF	TGTGCCAGCAGTTCCCCACCCTACGAGCAGTACTTC
TRBV19	.	.	TRBJ2-7	CASSISQSYEQYF	TGTGCCAGTAGTATCAGTCAGAGCTACGAGCAGTACTTC
TRBV6-1	.	.	TRBJ2-1	CASSDPGRSSYNEQFF	TGTGCCAGCAGTGACCCCGGACGTAGCTCCTACAATGAGCAGTTCTTC
TRBV6-2/TRBV6-3	few	.	TRBJ1-5	CASSYGGENQPQHF	TGTGCCAGCAGTTACGGGGGAGAGAATCAGCCCCAGCATTTT
TRBV5-6	.	TRBD2	TRBJ2-7	CASSLLLAGGRLSYEQYF	TGTGCCAGCAGCTTGTTACTAGCGGGAGGGAGACTCTCCTACGAGCAGTACTTC
TRBV10-3	.	TRBD1	TRBJ1-5	CAISEGQGAFNQPQHF	TGTGCCATCAGTGAGGGACAGGGGGCTTTCAATCAGCCCCAGCATTTT
TRBV6-1	.	.	TRBJ1-5	CASSEAGISNQPQHF	TGTGCCAGCAGTGAAGCGGGGATTAGCAATCAGCCCCAGCATTTT
TRBV7-9	.	TRBD2	TRBJ2-1	CASSSSGTLTNEQFF	TGTGCCAGCAGCTCCAGCGGGACCCTTACAAATGAGCAGTTCTTC
TRBV18	.	.	TRBJ1-6	CASSPEEYSPLHF	TGTGCCAGCTCACCAGAAGAGTATTCACCCCTCCACTTT
TRBV30	.	.	TRBJ1-6	CAWSPYEGISPLHF	TGTGCCTGGAGTCCTTACGAGGGTATTTCACCCCTCCACTTT
TRBV6-5	.	TRBD1	TRBJ1-3	CASADRVNTIYF	TGTGCCAGCGCTGACAGGGTGAACACCATATATTTT
TRBV5-1	.	.	TRBJ2-1	CASTISGYNEQFF	TGCGCCAGCACCATTAGCGGCTACAATGAGCAGTTCTTC
TRBV6-6	.	TRBD2	TRBJ2-1	CASSPSLSAGEHYDSYNEQFF	TGTGCCAGCAGTCCTTCCTTGTCGGCGGGAGAACATTATGACTCCTACAATGAGCAGTTCTTC
TRBV6-1	once	.	TRBJ2-2	CASSESLNTGELFF	TGTGCCAGCAGTGAGTCACTAAACACCGGGGAGCTGTTTTTT
TRBV5-6	.	TRBD2	TRBJ2-1	CASSLVGGAYNEQFF	TGTGCCAGCAGCTTGGTCGGGGGGGCCTACAATGAGCAGTTCTTC
TRBV19	.	.	TRBJ1-1	CASTPSWVHPAAFF	TGTGCCAGTACCCCCTCATGGGTACACCCCGCAGCTTTCTTT
TRBV12-5	once	.	TRBJ1-2	CASGHGTGDGYTF	TGTGCTAGTGGTCACGGGACTGGGGATGGCTACACCTTC
TRBV4-2	.	.	TRBJ2-3	CASSQGQGGGTQYF	TGTGCCAGCAGCCAGGGGCAGGGGGGAGGTACGCAGTATTTT
TRBV30	.	TRBD2	TRBJ2-1	CAWSVLRTSNSEVFF	TGTGCCTGGAGTGTACTCAGGACTAGCAATTCAGAGGTATTCTTC
TRBV27	few	.	TRBJ1-2	CASSSPPFNYGYTF	TGTGCCAGCAGTTCCCCCCCGTTTAATTATGGCTACACCTTC
TRBV15	once	.	TRBJ2-3	CATSSGPGDTQYF	TGTGCCACCAGCAGTGGGCCCGGAGATACGCAGTATTTT
TRBV28	.	.	TRBJ1-5	CASSLVGDSPNQPQHF	TGTGCCAGCAGTTTAGTTGGGGATAGCCCTAATCAGCCCCAGCATTTT
TRBV11-1	.	TRBD2	TRBJ2-1	CASRTPGLAGSREQFF	TGTGCCAGCAGAACCCCGGGACTAGCGGGATCGAGGGAGCAGTTCTTC
TRBV18	.	TRBD1	TRBJ2-1	CASSRDRRSNEQFF	TGTGCCAGCTCACGGGACAGGCGTTCCAATGAGCAGTTCTTC
TRBV19	few	.	TRBJ1-5	CASSTGRDQPQHF	TGTGCCAGTAGTACAGGCCGGGATCAGCCCCAGCATTTT
TRBV28	.	.	TRBJ2-5	CASSFRGAGRETQYF	TGTGCCAGCAGTTTTAGGGGGGCTGGTCGAGAGACCCAGTACTTC
TRBV5-6	.	.	TRBJ1-2	CASSPDGYGYTF	TGTGCCAGCAGCCCCGACGGCTATGGCTACACCTTC
TRBV7-2	.	.	TRBJ1-1	CASSLSRGNTEAFF	TGTGCCAGCAGCTTGTCCAGGGGAAACACTGAAGCTTTCTTT
TRBV29-1	.	TRBD2	TRBJ2-3	CSVVEAGGSDTQYF	TGCAGCGTTGTTGAAGCGGGAGGTTCAGATACGCAGTATTTT
TRBV7-6	.	.	TRBJ2-3	CASSLAPGLVGDTQYF	TGTGCCAGCAGCTTAGCCCCGGGGCTAGTGGGAGATACGCAGTATTTT
TRBV7-2	.	.	TRBJ2-3	CASSLGLETDTQYF	TGTGCCAGCAGCTTAGGGTTGGAAACAGATACGCAGTATTTT